The source of this TCR beta chain is a study of T-cell memory formation after mild COVID-19 (dated by TCRdb to about 2021). Study-wide context: TCR sequence clusters from the two donors were largely donor specific. In a couple of donors, T-cell clones that expanded and contracted after mild COVID-19 were tracked by sequencing TCRalpha and TCRbeta repertoires over time. Two young, previously healthy adult volunteers, one female and one male, were included in the cohort.

This sample was sequenced with an Illumina NovaSeq 6000. TCRalpha and TCRbeta cDNA libraries were built by 5'RACE with constant-segment primers, adding sample barcodes and unique molecular identifiers. RNA was extracted from every sample with Trizol reagent. Amplification of the libraries took two PCR steps, and the second step added a second sample barcode plus Illumina TruSeq adapters. Sequencing of libraries was performed on an Illumina NovaSeq with 2 x 150 bp paired-end reads. In the original analysis: Demultiplexing of reads and collapsing into UMI-guided consensus sequences were performed with migec v1.2.7. With mixcr v2.1.11, UMI consensuses were aligned to TRA and TRB V and J templates and assembled into clonotypes. A clonotype was counted as expanded or contracted only if both edgeR and NoisET called the change significant, with noise models trained on biological replicates. For edgeR calls, the thresholds were a false discovery rate-adjusted p below 0.01 and a log2 fold-change of 1. As an exploratory analysis of dynamics, max-normalized trajectories of the 1000 most abundant clonotypes were examined with PCA combined with hierarchical clustering. Separately sequenced CD4+ and CD8+ repertoires were used to assign the CD4 or CD8 phenotype of responding clones. TCRdb itself trimmed the public reads at Q25 with fastp, ran MiXCR and retained productive beta chains. Each record represents a unique CDR3 protein, reported with the most common genes and DNA among its rows. TCRdb's processing, not the study's, gives the V and J calls here. This sample has roughly 400,000 distinct CDR3 sequences in its table, and roughly 24% of those were observed once. The ten most abundant clones make up about 10% of the sample.

Results the study describes overall, beyond this receptor: Contracting CD4+ clones were located mainly in the CM and EM memory subsets, whereas CD8+ clones were found to be enriched in EMRA. The study covered only two mild cases, and larger cohorts including severe cases with pre-infection samples were considered necessary. SARS-CoV-2 specificity was not confirmed for the second-wave clones peaking on day 37. From day 15 to 85, contracting clones showed balanced CD4/CD8 phenotypes, whereas a second wave of clones that expanded from day 15 to 37 leaned towards CD4+. The detection of some responding clones in pre-infection memory suggests that pre-existing cross-reactive memory T cells joined the SARS-CoV-2 response.

In this sample, this clonotype turned up many times. The target of this receptor is not known. Per-base quality was not reported, and no clone a single base away is much larger than it. PBMCs were isolated by Ficoll-Paque density gradient centrifugation. The TCR comes from an adult woman who had mild COVID-19 (a few samples of this study predate the infection). The sample titles of this study are shuffled in the database, so cell type and time point are left out; the donor was told from shared clones. The sample consisted of PBMCs or a T cell subset sorted from them (not recorded which).

The CDR3: CASSLGRGNTEAFF. The DNA sequence is given as TGCGCCAGCAGCTTGGGCAGGGGGAACACTGAAGCTTTCTTT. The chain uses TRBV5-1 and TRBJ1-1, with TRBD1 perhaps the D gene, on 6 matching bases. The CDR3 sequence holds 14 residues, the cysteine and phenylalanine included. Here the CDR3 DNA is all that survives: 42 bases in frame from base 1. V loses 0 bases, J loses 1 base, and the germline ends lie 7 bases apart. Per the germline V gene, SGHRS is the CDR1 and YFSETQ is the CDR2.